This T cell receptor beta chain was documented in a study of T cell repertoires in cytomegalovirus infection. TCRdb used MiXCR to reprocess the reads, holding one entry per CDR3 protein. The table lists just under 300,000 distinct CDR3 sequences, about 9.1% of them singletons, with about 2.3% in the top ten. The ends were cut back, 3 bases at V and 1 base at J, with 9 bases in the middle. Germline CDR1 LNHDA, CDR2 SQIVND (reference sequence). The CDR3 loop spans 14 amino acids. J is TRBJ1-1 and V is TRBV19; no firm D call. The sequence was obtained from a human donor in good health (CMV status not recorded). Some clones in this sample may be carry-over from other donors' samples. Sequencing was done on a sample of PBMCs. The CDR3 DNA is TGTGCCAGTAGTATCCGTGGCGGGAACACTGAAGCTTTCTTT. This encodes CASSIRGGNTEAFF.